The present TCR beta chain was sequenced within a study of control samples from healthy donors and cancer patients. Trimming at V came to 2 bases and at J to 5 bases, leaving 5 bases not matched to a gene. Germline CDR1 and CDR2: LGHDT and YNNKEL (reference sequence). This CDR3 has 14 residues. Profiled with immunoSEQ multiplex PCR; TCRdb holds only in-frame clones, not every one. Seen here are 150,000 or so clones, 85% to 95% observed once, and the top ten hold approximately 15%. The chain links TRBV3-1 (or the pseudogene TRBV3-2) to TRBJ2-7; 8 nucleotides match TRBD1. Sequencing was performed on PBMCs. The receptor was derived from a man between 60 and 75 years old with colorectal cancer. The CDR3 nucleotides read TGTGCCAGCAGCCAAACAACAGGGGGAAACGAGCAGTACTTC. It specifies CASSQTTGGNEQYF.